What follows are 23 T cell receptor beta chains derived from one specimen sequenced in a study of blood T cell repertoires in COVID-19. The table came from immunoSEQ multiplex PCR; TCRdb's copy has only in-frame clones and leaves some out. The sample contains over 200,000 clones, nearly 90% of which appear only once. The specimen sequenced was peripheral blood. Receptors originate from a young woman who had recovered from COVID-19.

The V call is TRBV12-3 or TRBV12-4, the J call TRBJ2-7; D may be TRBD1 (6 bases). The V end was cut by 7 bases, the J end by 2 bases, with 12 bases between. The CDR3 totals 13 residues. The CDR3 region has the DNA TGTGCCAGCACCCTGACAGGAGCCTACGAGCAGTACTTC. Protein product: CASTLTGAYEQYF.

The genes are TRBV7-9 and TRBJ1-2, with no clear D. V lost 1 base and J lost 13, with 13 bases in between. Germline CDR1 is SEHNR and CDR2 is FQNEAQ (reference sequence). The CDR3 covers 12 residues. CDR3 sequence: CASSLDWSASTF. Here the CDR3 DNA reads TGTGCCAGCAGCTTAGATTGGAGCGCCAGCACCTTC.

The chain couples TRBV9 to TRBJ2-1; no reliable D call. Germline CDR1 SGDLS, CDR2 YYNGEE. The V and J ends lost 0 bases and 4 bases respectively, with 5 bases between them. The CDR3 is 13 amino acids. As DNA, the CDR3 is TGTGCCAGCAGCGTAGCTACTTACAATGAGCAGTTCTTC. Protein: CASSVATYNEQFF. Based on the CDR3 plus reference TRBV9 and TRBJ2-1, the full variable domain is DSGVTQTPKHLITATGQRVTLRCSPRSGDLSVYWYQQSLDQGLQFLIQYYNGEERAKGNILERFSAQQFPDLHSELNLSSLELGDSALYFCASSVATYNEQFFGPGTRLTVL.

This rearrangement joins TRBV4-3 to TRBJ2-3, with D hard to call. Germline CDR1 reads LGHNA; CDR2 reads YSLEER. The CDR3 runs to 15 residues. Trimming took off 1 base at V and 4 bases at J, with 12 bases between the two ends. The CDR3 sequence is CASSQGTSFADTQYF. The CDR3 DNA follows: TGCGCCAGCAGCCAAGGAACCAGTTTCGCAGATACGCAGTATTTT.

The CDR3 bases are TGCGCCAGCAGCACACGGGAGGCCGGGGAGCTGTTTTTT. Protein: CASSTREAGELFF. V gene TRBV5-1 combines with J gene TRBJ2-2, with TRBD2 matching over 7 bases. J lost 6 bases, V lost 4 bases, and 3 bases had no gene match. Germline values: CDR1 SGHRS, CDR2 YFSETQ. CDR3 length: 13 amino acids.

J is TRBJ1-2 and V is TRBV9, with D perhaps matching TRBD1 (5 bases). V lost 3 bases and J 0 bases, leaving 15 bases between the germline ends. CDR3 size: 16 residues. Germline CDR1 reads SGDLS; CDR2 reads YYNGEE. For the CDR3, the DNA is TGTGCCAGCAGCGAGCCCGTAGACAGATCTAACTATGGCTACACCTTC. It encodes CASSEPVDRSNYGYTF.

This clone has just one count. V usage is TRBV6-1 and J usage is TRBJ1-5, with TRBD1 identical over 8 bases. V was clipped by 3 bases and J by 6 bases; unmatched bases: 10. The length of the CDR3 is 16 residues. Germline lookup yields CDR1 MNHNS and CDR2 SASEGT. The CDR3 is CASSDPDRGWGQPQHF. The CDR3, as DNA: TGTGCCAGCAGTGATCCCGACAGGGGATGGGGTCAGCCCCAGCATTTT.

The gene calls are TRBV20-1 and TRBJ2-7; no reliable D call. The germline CDR1 and CDR2 sequences are DFQATT and SNEGSKA (reference sequence). Trimming removed 6 bases at V and 4 bases at J, with 10 bases between. The CDR3 is made up of 11 amino acids. CDR3 region: CSASPLYEQYF. The CDR3, as DNA: TGCAGTGCCAGTCCCCTTTACGAGCAGTACTTC.

This rearrangement joins TRBV28 to TRBJ1-1; D is unresolved. Trimming removed 2 bases at V and 0 bases at J, with 16 bases between. Germline V lookup: CDR1 MDHEN, CDR2 SYDVKM. The CDR3 extends over 17 amino acids. CDR3 loop: CASSLRVRGRVNTEAFF. The CDR3 bases are TGTGCCAGCAGTTTAAGGGTGCGAGGGAGGGTGAACACTGAAGCTTTCTTT.

The chain employs TRBV7-8 and TRBJ2-7, with 7 positions matching TRBD2. Germline V gene data show CDR1 as SGHVS and CDR2 as FQNEAQ. The ends lost 0 bases at V and 6 bases at J; junction bases unmatched: 5. This CDR3 is 14 amino acids long. The CDR3 nucleotides are TGTGCCAGCAGCTTAGCGGGAGGGCCTCTCGAGCAGTACTTC. Translation: CASSLAGGPLEQYF.

The rearrangement joins TRBV5-6 to TRBJ1-1; tentative D call: TRBD1 (5 bases). V was trimmed by 0 bases and J by 1 base, leaving 10 bases between them. The CDR3 totals 15 residues. Germline CDR1 SGHDT, CDR2 YYEEEE. The CDR3 spells CASSLVARENTEAFF. The CDR3 nucleotides are TGTGCCAGCAGCTTGGTTGCCAGGGAGAACACTGAAGCTTTCTTT.

V and J are TRBV9 and TRBJ2-5, with TRBD2 matching over 9 bases. V was pared by 0 bases and J by 4 bases, with 7 bases of the junction left unmatched. The germline gives CDR1 SGDLS, CDR2 YYNGEE. The length of the CDR3 is 16 residues. CDR3 in amino acids: CASSVGGSAGGETQYF. In DNA, the CDR3 is TGTGCCAGCAGCGTAGGAGGGTCAGCGGGAGGAGAGACCCAGTACTTC.

This clone was recorded only once. The rearrangement joins TRBV30 to TRBJ1-2, with 7 positions matching TRBD1. The CDR3 spans 14 residues. The junction had 8 bases not matched to a gene; V was cut back by 3 bases and J by 4 bases. CDR1 and CDR2 from the germline V gene are GTSNPN and SVGIG (reference sequence). The CDR3 spells CAWSTGQGGYGYTF. For the CDR3, the DNA is TGTGCCTGGAGCACCGGGCAGGGGGGCTATGGCTACACCTTC.

The chain carries TRBV27 and TRBJ1-5; 10 bases agree with TRBD1. The CDR3 covers 20 residues. The V and J ends lost 4 bases and 0 bases, in that order; junction bases with no gene match: 15. In germline, CDR1 is MNHEY, CDR2 SMNVEV (reference sequence). The DNA of the CDR3 is TGTGCCAGCAGTTCCAGACAGGGGGCCGCGCCGCACTATAGCAATCAGCCCCAGCATTTT. Its translation is CASSSRQGAAPHYSNQPQHF.

V is TRBV19 and J is TRBJ2-7, with 7 nucleotides matching TRBD2. V gave up 0 bases and J gave up 2 bases; unmatched junction bases: 4. This CDR3 has 15 amino acids. CDR1 and CDR2 from the germline V gene are LNHDA and SQIVND (reference sequence). The CDR3 DNA sequence: TGTGCCAGTAGTATAGAGAGCGGGGCGGCCTACGAGCAGTACTTC. Its translation: CASSIESGAAYEQYF.

The rearrangement joins TRBV5-1 to TRBJ2-1; perhaps TRBD2 as D (6 bases). CDR1 and CDR2 (germline): SGHRS, YFSETQ. The V end lost 6 bases, the J end lost 4 bases, and 20 bases lay between the germline ends. This CDR3 has 16 amino acids. The CDR3 sequence is CASTMTGTSPYNEQFF. The CDR3 DNA reads as TGCGCCAGCACAATGACCGGGACTTCTCCTTACAATGAGCAGTTCTTC.

The chain couples TRBV29-1 to TRBJ2-1; a weak D match, TRBD2 (7 bases). The ends were cut back, 7 bases at V and 8 bases at J, with 15 bases in the middle. CDR3 length: 12 amino acids. Germline-derived CDR1 and CDR2 are SQVTM and ANQGSEA. DNA of the CDR3: TGCAGCGCCGAGGGGGGGTACGATGAGCAGTTCTTC. It codes for CSAEGGYDEQFF.

This clone was recorded only once. The V call is TRBV18, the J call TRBJ2-6; a possible D gene is TRBD1 (5 bases). Germline assignment: CDR1 KGHSH and CDR2 LQKENI. Trimming took off 2 bases at V and 2 bases at J, with 13 bases between the two ends. The CDR3 runs to 17 residues. The CDR3, as DNA: TGTGCCAGCTCACCATTCCAGGGTCTCCCTGGGGCCAACGTCCTGACTTTC. Protein product: CASSPFQGLPGANVLTF.

The chain links TRBV6-6 to TRBJ2-1, with a tentative D call TRBD1 (5 bases). The CDR3 is made up of 14 amino acids. V lost 4 bases and J 5 bases, leaving 12 bases between the germline ends. Looked up from germline, CDR1 is MNHNY and CDR2 is SVGAGI (reference sequence). In nucleotides, the CDR3 is TGTGCCAGCAGTTCAACCGACAGCCACAATGAGCAGTTCTTC. Residues: CASSSTDSHNEQFF.

The chain combines TRBV6-5 with TRBJ2-7; the D is unclear. CDR3 length: 15 amino acids. CDR1 is MNHEY, CDR2 SVGAGI, per germline. Trimming stripped 0 bases from V and 7 bases from J, with 16 bases between. CDR3 region: CASSYSRKFLMEQYF. The CDR3 nucleotides are TGTGCCAGCAGTTACTCGAGGAAATTCCTTATGGAGCAGTACTTC.

V gene TRBV7-3 combines with J gene TRBJ2-1, with D possibly being TRBD1 (7 bases). The V end lost 4 bases, the J end lost 10 bases, and 11 bases lay between the germline ends. CDR3 size: 12 residues. Germline V gives CDR1 SGHTA, CDR2 FQGTGA. Here the CDR3 reads CASSSQGGEQFF. In DNA form, the CDR3 reads TGTGCCAGCAGCTCTCAGGGGGGCGAGCAGTTCTTC.

This rearrangement joins TRBV28 to TRBJ1-1; 8 bases match TRBD1. CDR3 length equals 15 residues. V lost 3 bases and J lost 5; bases outside the gene matches: 8. Germline V lookup: CDR1 MDHEN, CDR2 SYDVKM. CDR3 bases: TGTGCCAGCAGTTTCAGGGGGCTGTTGGGGACTGAAGCTTTCTTT. Translated: CASSFRGLLGTEAFF.

Written as DNA, the CDR3 is TGTGCCAGCAGATCGGACAATTATGAGACCCAGTACTTC. Translating gives CASRSDNYETQYF. This chain uses TRBV12-3 or TRBV12-4 with TRBJ2-5; tentative D call: TRBD1 (5 bases). V was cut by 6 bases and J by 5 bases, with 13 bases left in between. The CDR3 contains 13 residues.